In this sample, the clone carrying this T cell receptor beta chain turned up once. The antigen remains unidentified. Germline V lookup: CDR1 SGHTA, CDR2 FQGNSA. The CDR3 spans 16 residues. V lost 5 bases, J lost 5 bases, and 10 bases stayed unmatched. This sample is part of a study of blood T cells in healthy people across ages. Study context: About one barcoded beta molecule per two T cells was the capture yield of template switching.

Together with a sample-barcoded 5' primer, a J-beta primer mix was included in a second PCR lasting about 7 to 12 cycles. Through a template-switch adaptor with 12 random nucleotides, each cDNA molecule received a tag. TCRdb recomputed calls from the 5' RACE reads with MiXCR, one row per CDR3 protein. The sample contains hundreds of thousands of distinct CDR3 sequences, over 45% of which appear only once. Findings and limits, study-wide: When set beside aged donors, long-lived donors presented more naive CD4+ cells and higher diversity.

Per-sample PBMC isolation yielded at least 6 million cells. Input material: blood. This receptor was identified in a man between 25 and 39 years old in good health. The gene calls are TRBV7-2 and TRBJ2-3; 10 nucleotides line up with TRBD2. The CDR3: CASSAGPSGSRDTQYF. As DNA, the CDR3 is TGTGCCAGCAGCGCCGGGCCTAGCGGGAGTCGAGATACGCAGTATTTT. Supplemented by reference TRBV7-2 and TRBJ2-3, the full variable domain reads GAGVSQSPSNKVTEKGKDVELRCDPISGHTALYWYRQSLGQGLEFLIYFQGNSAPDKSGLPSDRFSAERTGGSVSTLTIQRTQQEDSAVYLCASSAGPSGSRDTQYFGPGTRLTVL.